These 11 T cell receptor beta chains share one sample of origin, sequenced in a study of cytomegalovirus exposure and HLA in healthy donors. The primer mix had 60 Vbeta and 13 Jbeta primers. Assay used: immunoSEQ multiplex PCR; TCRdb lists only in-frame clones, some missing. The sample has fewer than 250,000 clones; roughly 80% are singletons. The specimen sequenced was PBMCs. Every receptor here comes from a male donor in good health and CMV-seronegative.

This clone was counted only a few times. This rearrangement joins TRBV6-1 to TRBJ2-2; no clear D. The V end was cut by 3 bases, the J end by 5 bases, with 10 bases between. There are 14 residues in the CDR3. Germline assignment: CDR1 MNHNS and CDR2 SASEGT. The CDR3 DNA follows: TGTGCCAGCAGTGATCCGGGTTCGACCGGGGAGCTGTTTTTT. It codes for CASSDPGSTGELFF.

V and J are TRBV6-5 and TRBJ1-1, with D hard to call. V was cut by 5 bases and J by 2 bases, with 12 bases left in between. The CDR3 sequence is 14 residues long. The germline V gene has CDR1 MNHEY and CDR2 SVGAGI. CDR3 nucleotide sequence: TGTGCCAGCAGTGGTGCTGCGGAAAACACTGAAGCTTTCTTT. The encoded protein is CASSGAAENTEAFF.

This clone showed up just once. J is TRBJ2-1 and V is TRBV4-1, with D possibly matching TRBD2 (6 bases). The CDR3 has 17 amino acids. V lost 3 bases and J 2 bases, leaving 17 bases between the germline ends. CDR1 and CDR2 (germline): MGHRA, YSYEKL. For the CDR3, the DNA is TGCGCCAGCAGCCACCTAATCCCGCGGGGAACCTACAATGAGCAGTTCTTC. This translates into CASSHLIPRGTYNEQFF.

V usage is TRBV14 and J usage is TRBJ2-3, with 8 bases lining up with TRBD1. CDR3 length: 13 amino acids. CDR1 and CDR2 (germline): SGHDN, FVKESK. Germline trimming cut 3 bases from V and 11 bases from J; bases unmatched to any gene: 7. The CDR3 DNA follows: TGTGCCAGCAGCCAGGAGAACAGGGGGGAGCAGTATTTT. This encodes CASSQENRGEQYF.

V gene TRBV11-2 combines with J gene TRBJ2-7; 8 bases agree with TRBD2. The CDR3 length is 12 residues. The V and J ends lost 5 bases and 4 bases, in that order; junction bases with no gene match: 1. Germline lookup yields CDR1 SGHAT and CDR2 FQNNGV. This CDR3 is CASSREGYEQYF. CDR3 in DNA: TGTGCCAGCAGCCGGGAGGGATACGAGCAGTACTTC.

This chain joins TRBV4-1 and TRBJ2-7, with D tentatively TRBD1 (5 bases). The CDR3 has 16 residues. V gave up 4 bases and J gave up 3 bases, with 19 bases separating them. Germline V gives CDR1 MGHRA, CDR2 YSYEKL. The CDR3 here is CASSRTPGQLLYEQYF. The CDR3 DNA reads TGCGCCAGCAGCCGGACACCGGGTCAGCTTCTCTACGAGCAGTACTTC.

This clone was detected a few times. The V and J genes are TRBV7-9 and TRBJ2-1, with a possible D match to TRBD1 (6 bases). V shed 2 bases and J shed 2 bases, with 10 bases lying between them. The CDR3 runs 15 residues. Germline CDR1 is SEHNR and CDR2 is FQNEAQ (reference sequence). The CDR3, as DNA: TGTGCCAGCAGCTTAATGGCAGGGGCCTACAATGAGCAGTTCTTC. It encodes CASSLMAGAYNEQFF. The full variable domain, with the rest looked up from reference TRBV7-9 and TRBJ2-1, is DTGVSQNPRHKITKRGQNVTFRCDPISEHNRLYWYRQTLGQGPEFLTYFQNEAQLEKSRLLSDRFSAERPKGSFSTLEIQRTEQGDSAMYLCASSLMAGAYNEQFFGPGTRLTVL.

This sequence joins TRBV28 and TRBJ1-1; D is ambiguous. The V gene's germline CDR1 is MDHEN and CDR2 SYDVKM. V gave up 6 bases and J gave up 7 bases, with 24 bases separating them. The CDR3 runs 16 residues. CDR3 loop: CASSSPRRGQFHEAFF. The CDR3 coding sequence is TGTGCCAGCAGCTCCCCCCGCCGAGGGCAGTTCCATGAAGCTTTCTTT. The variable domain in full, with the rest retrieved from reference TRBV28 and TRBJ1-1, is DVKVTQSSRYLVKRTGEKVFLECVQDMDHENMFWYRQDPGLGLRLIYFSYDVKMKEKGDIPEGYSVSREKKERFSLILESASTNQTSMYLCASSSPRRGQFHEAFFGQGTRLTVV.

The chain carries TRBV7-3 and TRBJ2-5; 14 nucleotides agree with TRBD2. V shed 2 bases and J 5 bases; nucleotides not matched to a gene: 4. The CDR3 loop spans 16 amino acids. In germline, CDR1 is SGHTA, CDR2 FQGTGA. CDR3 loop: CASSLGGLAGVETQYF. The CDR3 DNA sequence: TGTGCCAGCAGCTTAGGGGGACTAGCGGGAGTTGAGACCCAGTACTTC.

The chain carries TRBV7-2 and TRBJ2-7; 9 bases line up with TRBD2. Germline CDR1 reads SGHTA; CDR2 reads FQGNSA. Trimming took 5 bases from V and 2 from J; bases not matched to a gene: 10. The CDR3 spans 16 residues. This CDR3 reads CASSLLFSGGTYEQYF. The CDR3 DNA is TGTGCCAGCAGCCTCTTATTTAGCGGGGGAACCTACGAGCAGTACTTC.

The V gene is TRBV5-6, the J gene TRBJ2-3, with no clear D. Germline-derived CDR1 and CDR2 are SGHDT and YYEEEE. V lost 4 bases and J lost 2, with 8 bases in between. The CDR3 spans 13 residues. The CDR3 coding sequence is TGTGCCAGCAGCCAGTACCCCACAGATACGCAGTATTTT. As protein: CASSQYPTDTQYF. Supplemented by reference TRBV5-6 and TRBJ2-3, the full variable domain reads DAGVTQSPTHLIKTRGQQVTLRCSPKSGHDTVSWYQQALGQGPQFIFQYYEEEERQRGNFPDRFSGHQFPNYSSELNVNALLLGDSALYLCASSQYPTDTQYFGPGTRLTVL.